A single sample gave rise to the 17 T cell receptor beta chains below, sequenced in a study of cytomegalovirus exposure and HLA in healthy donors. PCR employed 60 Vbeta and 13 Jbeta primers. Profiled with immunoSEQ multiplex PCR; TCRdb holds only in-frame clones, not every one. The table includes 80,000 to 130,000 clones, roughly 82% detected once. The sequenced material came from PBMCs. Every receptor here comes from a woman between 18 and 30 years old in good health and CMV-seronegative.

The chain employs TRBV29-1 and TRBJ2-7; TRBD1 might be the D (6 bases). The CDR3 has 11 amino acids. The germline gives CDR1 SQVTM, CDR2 ANQGSEA. Trimming removed 5 bases from V and 12 bases from J, with 17 bases in between. The chain's CDR3 is CSVQFGDTLYF. The CDR3, as DNA: TGCAGCGTTCAATTTGGGGACACATTGTACTTC.

The chain has TRBV18 and TRBJ1-1; possibly TRBD1 for D (6 bases). Trimming pared 2 bases from V and 8 bases from J, leaving 18 bases between. CDR3 size: 15 residues. Per the germline V gene, CDR1 is KGHSH and CDR2 is LQKENI. The CDR3 spells CASSPTLDSGIEAFF. DNA for the CDR3: TGTGCCAGCTCACCAACACTGGACAGTGGTATAGAAGCTTTCTTT.

The V call is TRBV5-4, the J call TRBJ2-5, with D perhaps matching TRBD2 (6 bases). Germline lookup yields CDR1 SGHNT and CDR2 YYREEE (reference sequence). Trimming removed 3 bases at V and 4 bases at J, with 13 bases between. The CDR3 is 14 residues long. The DNA for the CDR3 is TGTGCCAGCAGCTCGGACGGGGGATTAGAGACCCAGTACTTC. This sequence encodes CASSSDGGLETQYF. The full variable domain, in which reference TRBV5-4 and TRBJ2-5 provide the parts outside the CDR3, is ETGVTQSPTHLIKTRGQQVTLRCSSQSGHNTVSWYQQALGQGPQFIFQYYREEENGRGNFPPRFSGLQFPNYSSELNVNALELDDSALYLCASSSDGGLETQYFGPGTRLLVL.

In this sample, this clone turned up once. The genes are TRBV2 and TRBJ1-5; D is unresolved. CDR3 length: 16 amino acids. CDR1 SNHLY and CDR2 FYNNEI come from the germline V gene. V lost 3 bases and J 1 base, leaving 13 bases between the germline ends. The CDR3 coding sequence is TGTGCCAGCAGTGATTGGCAGGCTGGGAGCAATCAGCCCCAGCATTTT. It specifies CASSDWQAGSNQPQHF.

The V call is TRBV7-3, the J call TRBJ1-1; 10 bases are shared with TRBD1. The CDR3 extends over 24 amino acids. V shed 0 bases and J 0 bases; nucleotides not matched to a gene: 25. Germline CDR1 SGHTA, CDR2 FQGTGA. Written as DNA, the CDR3 is TGTGCCAGCAGCTTAACCGGTCGGGTTAAGGGACAGGGGTCCCCCACTGGTATGAACACTGAAGCTTTCTTT. Its translation: CASSLTGRVKGQGSPTGMNTEAFF.

A single count supports this clone. The chain uses TRBV5-4 and TRBJ1-2; tentatively, D is TRBD1 (6 bases). Trimming left V 4 bases short and J 1 base short, with 20 bases between. Germline V CDR1 and CDR2: SGHNT, YYREEE (reference sequence). This CDR3 spans 17 amino acids. In DNA form, the CDR3 reads TGTGCCAGCAGCGCTGGCGACCGTCGGACAGTTAACTATGGCTACACCTTC. Its translation is CASSAGDRRTVNYGYTF.

The V call is TRBV5-1, the J call TRBJ2-5, with 11 nucleotides matching TRBD1. The DNA end is a closer match to TRBJ2-7, so the J assignment may be wrong. CDR3 length equals 14 residues. Per germline, CDR1 SGHRS and CDR2 YFSETQ. In DNA, the CDR3 is TGCGCCAGCAGGCCCGGGACAGGGGGCTACGAGCAGTACTTC. This gives the protein CASRPGTGGYEQYF.

In nucleotides, the CDR3 is TGTGCCTGGAAATTACCTCCGGGACAATCAAGGACTGAAGCTTTCTTT. This translates into CAWKLPPGQSRTEAFF. The V call is TRBV30, the J call TRBJ1-1, with TRBD1 as a possible D gene (6 bases). Trimming shortened V by 4 bases and J by 5 bases, and 23 bases separated the two germline ends. The CDR3 loop spans 16 amino acids. Germline loops: CDR1 GTSNPN, CDR2 SVGIG (reference sequence).

This clone was recorded once. This chain joins TRBV4-2 and TRBJ2-1, with D possibly being TRBD2 (6 bases). Germline V lookup: CDR1 LGHNA, CDR2 YNFKEQ. Trimming pared 5 bases from V and 2 bases from J, leaving 16 bases between. The CDR3 length is 16 residues. CDR3 nucleotides: TGTGCCAGCAGCGTCCCCCGGAGGGCCCCCTACAATGAGCAGTTCTTC. As protein: CASSVPRRAPYNEQFF.

The genes are TRBV30 and TRBJ1-1, with 9 bases lining up with TRBD1. The J segment lost 5 bases and the V segment lost 2 bases, leaving 6 bases of the junction unmatched. This CDR3 contains 14 residues. Germline CDR1 GTSNPN, CDR2 SVGIG (reference sequence). The CDR3 loop is CAWSPDRGWTEAFF. The CDR3 region has the DNA TGTGCCTGGAGTCCCGACAGGGGGTGGACTGAAGCTTTCTTT.

The chain employs TRBV19 and TRBJ1-1; possible D gene TRBD1, 5 bases. Germline CDR1 is LNHDA and CDR2 is SQIVND (reference sequence). The CDR3 loop spans 17 amino acids. V was clipped by 3 bases and J by 5 bases, with 22 bases between them. In nucleotides, the CDR3 is TGTGCCAGTAGTATTGTCAGTAGCGGGGGTTGGGGGACTGAAGCTTTCTTT. As protein: CASSIVSSGGWGTEAFF.

CDR3 in amino acids: CSVDTTARGNEQFF. The CDR3 coding sequence is TGCAGCGTGGATACAACGGCCAGGGGGAATGAGCAGTTCTTC. The chain links TRBV29-1 to TRBJ2-1; 7 bases line up with TRBD1. The V and J ends lost 6 bases and 7 bases, in that order; junction bases with no gene match: 12. The germline gives CDR1 SQVTM, CDR2 ANQGSEA. The length of the CDR3 is 14 residues.

The chain couples TRBV18 to TRBJ1-4; 8 nucleotides line up with TRBD1. The CDR3 is 14 amino acids. The V gene's germline CDR1 is KGHSH and CDR2 LQKENI. V trimming: 0 bases; J trimming: 10 bases; junction bases outside the gene matches: 4. For the CDR3, the DNA is TGTGCCAGCTCACCACCCGGCACAGGGGGAAAACTGTTTTTT. Amino acid sequence: CASSPPGTGGKLFF.

The J gene is TRBJ2-1, the V gene TRBV5-4, with TRBD2 identical over 11 bases. Germline assignment: CDR1 SGHNT and CDR2 YYREEE (reference sequence). The V gene end was trimmed by 5 bases and the J gene end by 1 base; junction bases not matched to a gene: 11. CDR3 size: 18 residues. The CDR3 coding sequence is TGTGCCAGCAGGGAAAAGGCCACTAGCGGGAGTTCCTACAATGAGCAGTTCTTC. Translation gives CASREKATSGSSYNEQFF.

This clone appeared a single time. The chain combines TRBV30 with TRBJ2-5; maybe TRBD2 (5 bases). Trimming took off 0 bases at V and 5 bases at J, with 16 bases between the two ends. The CDR3 spans 15 residues. Germline CDR1 GTSNPN, CDR2 SVGIG (reference sequence). DNA for the CDR3: TGTGCCTGGAGTGTAGTTCGGGGTTGGGCGGAGACCCAGTACTTC. Its protein is CAWSVVRGWAETQYF.

With respect to this clone: This specimen includes other DNA sequences encoding the same CDR3. The chain is built from TRBV4-3 and TRBJ1-2; no firm D call. V lost 0 bases to trimming and J lost 0 bases, with 8 bases between them. The germline CDR1 and CDR2 sequences are LGHNA and YSLEER. The CDR3 covers 15 residues. CDR3 in amino acids: CASSQDRTANYGYTF. CDR3 nucleotide sequence: TGCGCCAGCAGCCAAGATAGAACAGCTAACTATGGCTACACCTTC.

The chain uses TRBV27 and TRBJ1-5; D is unclear. Germline V CDR1 and CDR2: MNHEY, SMNVEV (reference sequence). The CDR3 has 14 amino acids. V lost 0 bases and J lost 4, with 7 bases in between. The CDR3 here is CASSLSSVNQPQHF. Here the CDR3 DNA reads TGTGCCAGCAGTTTATCATCGGTAAATCAGCCCCAGCATTTT.